This TCR beta chain was sequenced in a study of blood T cell repertoires in COVID-19. Study-wide background: Samples of COVID-19 (acute and convalescent) were obtained from the United States, Italy and Spain. Nucleic acid was either cDNA or gDNA, and it came from T cells, B-cell-depleted T cells, or PBMCs.

V lost 2 bases to trimming and J lost 4 bases, with 5 bases between them. This CDR3 region has 12 residues. The germline gives CDR1 SGHVS, CDR2 FQNEAQ. During active infection, Seattle patients enrolled and were then monitored through disease. As handled by the study authors: Reference gene primers were amplified, and this amplification served to estimate nucleated cell counts. Produced via immunoSEQ multiplex PCR; TCRdb's table is partial and in-frame only. The V and J calls and the clone size are those of that table, but D and trimming were determined from the DNA. The sample holds roughly 350,000 clones, 88% seen once.

Material: peripheral blood. The rearrangement links TRBV7-8 to TRBJ1-1; D is ambiguous. The sequence came from a woman aged 70-85 years with COVID-19, enrolled during active disease. For the CDR3, the DNA is TGTGCCAGCAGCTTACCGGGCACTGAAGCTTTCTTT. Encoded protein: CASSLPGTEAFF. Full variable domain (missing parts from reference TRBV7-8 and TRBJ1-1): GAGVSQSPRYKVAKRGQDVALRCDPISGHVSLFWYQQALGQGPEFLTYFQNEAQLDKSGLPSDRFFAERPEGSVSTLKIQRTQQEDSAVYLCASSLPGTEAFFGQGTRLTVV.